The entry below describes one T cell receptor beta chain. Its antigen is still unknown. No clone much larger than this one lies a single base away; base qualities are absent. This record belongs to a study of Epstein–Barr virus B cells in breast cancer (dated by TCRdb to the early 2020s). In terms of the full investigation: Control T cells were expanded by a rapid expansion method using irradiated PBMC feeders, soluble OKT3 and IL-2 at roughly 190 U/ml, and were collected about 10-12 days after stimulation. A single-patient case report was conducted to examine whether the T-cell receptor repertoire in triple-negative breast cancer is shaped by tumor-infiltrating EBV+ B cells.

The protocol used for the library was 5' RACE. TCR libraries were built from RNA with the SMARTer Human TCR a/b Profiling Kit, capturing full V(D)J regions of both alpha and beta chains. Amplified libraries were purified with AMPure XP beads and validated on an Agilent 2100 Bioanalyzer with the DNA 1000 Kit. Libraries were sequenced on an Illumina MiSeq with the 600-cycle v3 reagent kit, giving 2 x 300 bp paired-end reads. The authors' pipeline ran thus. Reads were processed using MiXCR and VDJTools, with non-productive clonotypes removed and clonotypes collapsed by CDR3 amino acid sequence before frequencies were recalculated. CDR3 sequences were matched against the McPAS-TCR database with a Levenshtein distance of 1 allowed, and UpSet plots were generated in R using UpSetR. TCRdb trimmed public reads at Q25 via fastp, called clones via MiXCR and kept in-frame beta chains. All rows with the same CDR3 protein become a single entry with the most common DNA and genes. TCRdb's processing, not the study's, gives the V and J calls here. This sample gives fewer than 2,000 distinct CDR3 sequences in total; roughly 15% of them show up just once. The ten largest account for roughly 31% of the sample.

Study-wide findings and limitations: All data came from a single patient described as a first proof of concept, which limits generalization.

Using RNeasy Micro or Mini kits with on-column DNase digestion, RNA was isolated from roughly 1e5 to 1e6 cultured T cells and then assessed on an Agilent 2100 Bioanalyzer. V is pruned by 6 bases and J by 7 bases, leaving 9 bases of the junction without a gene match. The CDR3 starts with the cysteine, ends with the phenylalanine, and has 15 residues. Left in the record is the CDR3 DNA by itself, 45 bases read in frame from the first base. The V and J segments used are TRBV12-3 or TRBV12-4 and TRBJ2-2, and 9 junction bases match TRBD1. This TCR was sampled from a woman aged 40 to 50 with triple-negative breast cancer. The sequenced material came from tumor-infiltrating lymphocytes expanded in culture. In nucleotide form, the sequence is TGTGCCAGCAGCCATAACAGGGGGCGTAACGGGGAGCTGTTTTTT. The resulting protein is CASSHNRGRNGELFF.